The 30 T cell receptor beta chains below were found in one sample sequenced in a study of shared clonotypes between healthy human individuals. The repertoire was sequenced with immunoSEQ multiplex PCR; TCRdb's copy has only in-frame clones and lacks some. The sample holds nearly 1,000,000 clones; approximately 80% are singletons and the top ten take nearly 1.5%. Sequencing was done on a sample of memory CD4+ T cells sorted from blood. Subset described: CD45RA-negative fraction. The receptors were sampled from a man aged 18 to 30 in good health.

The chain employs TRBV10-3 and TRBJ2-7; perhaps TRBD1 as D (6 bases). V lost 11 bases and J 2 bases, leaving 16 bases between the germline ends. Germline loops: CDR1 ENHRY, CDR2 SYGVKD. CDR3 length equals 13 residues. CDR3 loop: CASQPGQTYEQYF. The DNA of the CDR3 is TGTGCCTCCCAGCCTGGACAGACCTACGAGCAGTACTTC.

This sequence joins TRBV20-1 and TRBJ2-1; D is possibly TRBD1 or TRBD2 (5 bases each). This CDR3 comprises 11 residues. The germline V gene has CDR1 DFQATT and CDR2 SNEGSKA (reference sequence). Trimming shortened V by 8 bases and J by 8 bases, and 13 bases separated the two germline ends. CDR3 in DNA: TGCAGTCCTACCCAGGGAGATGAGCAGTTCTTC. It encodes CSPTQGDEQFF.

This chain uses TRBV9 with TRBJ2-3, with D possibly TRBD1 on 6 matching bases. V was shortened by 4 bases and J by 0 bases, with 15 bases between the two germline ends. Germline loops: CDR1 SGDLS, CDR2 YYNGEE. This CDR3 contains 16 residues. In DNA, the CDR3 is TGTGCCAGCAGCCCCCGAGACAGGACTAGCACAGATACGCAGTATTTT. As protein: CASSPRDRTSTDTQYF.

The chain couples TRBV11-2 to TRBJ2-7; D not certain. CDR3 size: 15 residues. The germline V and J ends were trimmed by 8 bases and 2 bases, with 19 bases remaining between them. Germline-derived CDR1 and CDR2 are SGHAT and FQNNGV. The CDR3 protein is CASHRWPVSPYEQYF. The CDR3 nucleotides are TGTGCCAGCCACCGTTGGCCGGTCAGCCCCTACGAGCAGTACTTC.

The chain combines TRBV2 with TRBJ1-1; 8 bases agree with TRBD1. Per the germline V gene, CDR1 is SNHLY and CDR2 is FYNNEI. This CDR3 has 14 residues. V dropped 6 bases and J dropped 4; count of bases not matched to a gene: 7. CDR3 DNA sequence: TGTGCCAGCAGACTGCTAGGACAGGGCACTGAAGCTTTCTTT. Its translation is CASRLLGQGTEAFF.

The chain recombines TRBV19 with TRBJ2-3; D is ambiguous. CDR3 length: 14 residues. The germline V and J ends were trimmed by 7 bases and 3 bases, with 14 bases remaining between them. From germline, CDR1 is LNHDA and CDR2 SQIVND (reference sequence). CDR3 nucleotide sequence: TGTGCCAGTACCATGCGATTAAGGACAGATACGCAGTATTTT. As protein: CASTMRLRTDTQYF.

This clone occurred a few times. The chain has TRBV7-9 and TRBJ1-5; D not certain. This CDR3 region has 12 residues. From germline, CDR1 is SEHNR and CDR2 FQNEAQ (reference sequence). The V gene lost 2 bases and the J gene lost 7 bases, with 6 bases spanning the gap. The CDR3 sequence is CASSLMEQPQHF. Here the CDR3 DNA reads TGTGCCAGCAGCTTAATGGAACAGCCCCAGCATTTT.

The DNA for the CDR3 is TGCAGTGTGGACTGGATGGCCCAGTACTTC. Its translation is CSVDWMAQYF. This rearrangement joins TRBV20-1 to TRBJ2-5; TRBD2 might be the D (5 bases). V was clipped by 7 bases and J by 9 bases, with 12 bases between them. CDR3 length: 10 amino acids. From germline, CDR1 is DFQATT and CDR2 SNEGSKA (reference sequence).

J is TRBJ1-1 and V is TRBV6-5; maybe TRBD1 (5 bases). Germline values: CDR1 MNHEY, CDR2 SVGAGI. V lost 6 bases, J lost 0 bases, and 11 bases lay in between. CDR3 length: 14 residues. Here the CDR3 DNA reads TGTGCCAGCAGGACCAGGGAACTGAACACTGAAGCTTTCTTT. It encodes CASRTRELNTEAFF.

V gene TRBV2 combines with J gene TRBJ1-5; D is undetermined. Germline V gene sequence: CDR1 SNHLY, CDR2 FYNNEI. V shed 6 bases and J shed 1 base, with 10 bases lying between them. This CDR3 is 14 amino acids long. CDR3 loop: CASSVGLSNQPQHF. The CDR3 DNA reads as TGTGCCAGCAGCGTCGGATTAAGCAATCAGCCCCAGCATTTT.

This clone was detected a few times. The V call is TRBV5-1, the J call TRBJ1-1, with no clear D. Trimming removed 4 bases from V and 0 bases from J, with 13 bases in between. The CDR3 sequence is 15 residues long. Germline V gene data show CDR1 as SGHRS and CDR2 as YFSETQ. The CDR3 region is CASSIAGSMNTEAFF. DNA for the CDR3: TGCGCCAGCAGCATCGCCGGGTCGATGAACACTGAAGCTTTCTTT.

This chain links TRBV6-1 with TRBJ1-5; D remains ambiguous. The germline CDR1 and CDR2 sequences are MNHNS and SASEGT. Trimming pared 4 bases from V and 5 bases from J, leaving 12 bases between. The CDR3 spans 14 residues. CDR3 nucleotide sequence: TGTGCCAGCAGTGGGGAAGATCAACATCAGCCCCAGCATTTT. Amino acid sequence: CASSGEDQHQPQHF.

The rearrangement links TRBV6-1 to TRBJ2-5, with D unresolved. The V gene lost 4 bases and the J gene lost 1 base, with 10 bases spanning the gap. This CDR3 region has 14 residues. Germline V gene lookup returns CDR1 MNHNS and CDR2 SASEGT. CDR3: CASSASFAQETQYF. The CDR3 region has the DNA TGTGCCAGCAGTGCCAGTTTCGCCCAAGAGACCCAGTACTTC.

The chain links TRBV19 to TRBJ1-1; D gene unclear. Germline V gene lookup returns CDR1 LNHDA and CDR2 SQIVND (reference sequence). V shed 1 base and J shed 1 base, with 10 bases lying between them. This CDR3 region has 15 residues. Here the CDR3 DNA reads TGTGCCAGTAGTATAGCCCTCTTGGAGAACACTGAAGCTTTCTTT. It codes for CASSIALLENTEAFF.

The CDR3 nucleotides are TGTGCCAGCTCGCGGAACAATGAAAAACTGTTTTTT. This translates into CASSRNNEKLFF. The V call is TRBV28, the J call TRBJ1-4; no firm D call. The CDR3 spans 12 residues. The V and J ends lost 8 bases and 5 bases respectively, with 9 bases between them. Per germline, CDR1 MDHEN and CDR2 SYDVKM.

This sequence joins TRBV30 and TRBJ1-6, with D possibly matching TRBD1 (5 bases). The germline V gene has CDR1 GTSNPN and CDR2 SVGIG (reference sequence). With 1 base removed from V and 7 bases from J, the gap between germline ends came to 5 bases. The CDR3 spans 12 residues. The CDR3 loop is CAWSAGNSPLHF. DNA for the CDR3: TGTGCCTGGAGTGCAGGGAATTCACCCCTCCACTTT.

The rearrangement uses TRBV5-1 and TRBJ1-3; D remains ambiguous. V was cut by 0 bases and J by 2 bases, with 12 bases left in between. Germline V gene lookup returns CDR1 SGHRS and CDR2 YFSETQ. The CDR3 sequence is 16 residues long. The CDR3 is CASSLALQGAGNTIYF. CDR3 DNA: TGCGCCAGCAGCTTGGCCCTTCAAGGCGCTGGAAACACCATATATTTT.

CDR3 DNA sequence: TGTGCCAGCAGCTCGGGGAATACGCAGTATTTT. It yields the protein CASSSGNTQYF. This chain joins TRBV5-6 and TRBJ2-3; possibly TRBD2 for D (5 bases). The CDR3 runs 11 residues. Germline loops: CDR1 SGHDT, CDR2 YYEEEE. V was pared by 3 bases and J by 7 bases, with 6 bases between.

CDR3 region: CASSPPGTLGGEQFF. The CDR3 DNA sequence: TGTGCCAGCAGCCCACCGGGTACTCTAGGGGGTGAGCAGTTCTTC. V is TRBV7-8 and J is TRBJ2-1; D possibly corresponds to TRBD1 (6 bases). The germline V and J ends were trimmed by 5 bases and 9 bases, with 20 bases remaining between them. The germline V gene has CDR1 SGHVS and CDR2 FQNEAQ. CDR3 length: 15 residues.

The chain carries TRBV5-1 and TRBJ2-7; the D gene is possibly TRBD1 (6 bases). The CDR3 has 14 amino acids. The V gene's germline CDR1 is SGHRS and CDR2 YFSETQ. V lost 0 bases and J 3 bases, leaving 10 bases between the germline ends. The CDR3 DNA sequence: TGCGCCAGCAGCTTGGGGGCAGGGGACTACGAGCAGTACTTC. Protein sequence: CASSLGAGDYEQYF. Combining the CDR3 with reference TRBV5-1 and TRBJ2-7 gives the whole variable domain KAGVTQTPRYLIKTRGQQVTLSCSPISGHRSVSWYQQTPGQGLQFLFEYFSETQRNKGNFPGRFSGRQFSNSRSEMNVSTLELGDSALYLCASSLGAGDYEQYFGPGTRLTVT.

This chain joins TRBV28 and TRBJ2-5, with 10 nucleotides matching TRBD2. The end of the DNA fits TRBJ2-7 better, so the J call may be wrong. The germline gives CDR1 MDHEN, CDR2 SYDVKM. The CDR3 covers 14 residues. CDR3 sequence (DNA): TGTGCCAGCAGGCGAGCGGGGGGGCCCTACGAGCAGTACTTC. This sequence encodes CASRRAGGPYEQYF.

This chain joins TRBV6-5 and TRBJ1-6; unclear D gene. Germline loops: CDR1 MNHEY, CDR2 SVGAGI. V lost 0 bases, J lost 7 bases, and 13 bases lay in between. The CDR3 has 16 amino acids. Here the CDR3 reads CASSYSRSGPNSPLHF. The CDR3 region has the DNA TGTGCCAGCAGTTACTCTAGATCGGGCCCAAATTCACCCCTCCACTTT.

This clone occurred once. This chain uses TRBV7-2 with TRBJ1-2; D remains ambiguous. The CDR3 runs to 14 residues. CDR1 is SGHTA, CDR2 FQGNSA, per germline. Trimming removed 5 bases from V and 1 base from J, with 11 bases in between. CDR3 bases: TGTGCCAGCAGCCCTTATACAGATAACTATGGCTACACCTTC. It translates to CASSPYTDNYGYTF.

Remarks on this clone: Different DNA sequences within this sample yield the same CDR3. The gene calls are TRBV6-5 and TRBJ1-2; D is undetermined. Germline CDR1 reads MNHEY; CDR2 reads SVGAGI. V shed 0 bases and J shed 4 bases, with 3 bases lying between them. This CDR3 spans 12 amino acids. The CDR3 DNA follows: TGTGCCAGCAGTTACTCGGGCTATGGCTACACCTTC. Its translation is CASSYSGYGYTF.

The J gene is TRBJ2-4, the V gene TRBV6-1, with no clear D. CDR1 MNHNS and CDR2 SASEGT come from the germline V gene. This CDR3 has 12 residues. The V and J ends lost 1 base and 10 bases respectively, with 8 bases between them. In DNA form, the CDR3 reads TGTGCCAGCAGTGAAGGGTACGGTATTCAGTACTTC. The encoded protein is CASSEGYGIQYF.

This clone was detected once. This chain connects TRBV2 to TRBJ1-5, with TRBD1 matching 11 bases. J gave up 7 bases and V 3 bases, and 8 bases lay outside the gene matches. The CDR3 loop spans 16 amino acids. Germline assignment: CDR1 SNHLY and CDR2 FYNNEI. Here the CDR3 reads CASSEPGQGGRQPQHF. The CDR3 DNA sequence: TGTGCCAGCAGTGAGCCGGGACAGGGGGGGAGACAGCCCCAGCATTTT.

The J gene is TRBJ2-5, the V gene TRBV2; D is uncertain. The V gene lost 2 bases and the J gene lost 5 bases, with 12 bases spanning the gap. Germline CDR1 SNHLY, CDR2 FYNNEI. The CDR3 covers 14 residues. The CDR3 nucleotides read TGTGCCAGCAGTGAACCCATAGGTGCGGAGACCCAGTACTTC. Its protein is CASSEPIGAETQYF.

The chain employs TRBV4-3 and TRBJ2-5; D is unresolved. Germline V gene data show CDR1 as LGHNA and CDR2 as YSLEER. The CDR3 extends over 14 amino acids. V lost 1 base, J lost 5 bases, and 11 bases lay in between. CDR3 nucleotides: TGCGCCAGCAGCCAAGCGTACGGCCGGGAGACCCAGTACTTC. Its protein product is CASSQAYGRETQYF.

V gene TRBV7-9 combines with J gene TRBJ1-1; the match to TRBD1 covers 8 bases. Losses at the gene ends were 5 bases for V and 4 bases for J; bases not matched to a gene: 9. This CDR3 region has 15 residues. Germline V gives CDR1 SEHNR, CDR2 FQNEAQ (reference sequence). CDR3 region: CASSQTPTGGTEAFF. The CDR3 nucleotides are TGTGCCAGCAGCCAAACCCCTACAGGGGGCACTGAAGCTTTCTTT.

The genes are TRBV9 and TRBJ2-2, with TRBD2 matching 11 bases. Germline V gives CDR1 SGDLS, CDR2 YYNGEE. The CDR3 is 16 amino acids. The J segment lost 4 bases and the V segment lost 4 bases, leaving 6 bases of the junction unmatched. The CDR3 loop reads CASSTASGGITGELFF. CDR3 in DNA: TGTGCCAGCAGCACAGCTAGCGGGGGGATCACCGGGGAGCTGTTTTTT.